This TCR beta chain derives from a study of blood T cells in healthy people across ages. Germline CDR1 SGHRS, CDR2 YFSETQ. This CDR3 has 15 amino acids. Each sample yielded at least 7 million isolated PBMCs. Remarks on this clonotype: At one end, the junction sequence differs from germline, possibly due to a read error.

Through a sample-barcoded 5' primer and a J-beta primer mix, a second PCR was run for roughly 6 to 11 cycles. Unique molecular identifiers of 12 random nucleotides labeled each cDNA. TCRdb independently ran MiXCR on the 5' RACE reads; one entry per CDR3 protein. The profile covers approximately 900,000 distinct CDR3 sequences, with roughly 28% appearing a single time and roughly 10% taken by the ten largest. The same data also went into a second study, on T cells of mothers and their children. This second study notes: Each child contributed roughly 3 million TCR beta CDR3 reads, while each mother contributed over 9.5 million.

The chain combines TRBV5-1 with TRBJ1-4; no reliable D call. Sequenced material: blood. The TCR comes from a woman between 40 and 50 years old in good health. The CDR3: CASSQQGSGMEKRFF. The CDR3 DNA reads TGCGCCAGCAGCCAGCAAGGGTCCGGGATGGAAAAACGGTTTTTT.